The entry below describes one T cell receptor beta chain. What it recognizes is unknown. Germline assignment: CDR1 KGHSH and CDR2 LQKENI. The CDR3 consists of 14 residues. V was shortened by 0 bases and J by 2 bases, with 8 bases between the two germline ends. This sample was taken from a study of T cell responses to AZD1222 COVID-19 vaccine. Study summary: Second-dose schedules of about 4 or about 12 weeks were combined. Overall study results and limits: Vaccine-related CD4 TCRs covered spike, predominating at 160-218 and 743-854. It was only after the peak T cell response that any repertoires were sampled. Targeting of unmutated variant regions was reportedly seen in nearly half of spike-specific TCRs.

The table came from immunoSEQ multiplex PCR; TCRdb's copy has only in-frame clones and leaves some out. The data show some 110,000 clones, about 86% seen once. This clonotype was sampled from an adult in good health. This chain links TRBV18 with TRBJ2-7; D gene unclear. The sample here was peripheral blood, taken on day 0 of AZD1222 vaccination. CDR3 coding DNA: TGTGCCAGCTCACCACCCGCCGGTACCTACGAGCAGTACTTC. Amino acids: CASSPPAGTYEQYF.